The source of this TCR beta chain is a study of immunodeficiency (dated by TCRdb to the late 2010s). As for the study more broadly: The repertoires were analyzed to search for VDJ recombination defects and oligoclonality.

Before TCR sequencing, CD3+CD4+ T cells were sorted out of fresh PBMCs. What the research found in general, with its limitations: Severe oligoclonality, judged by top-100 and total clonotype frequencies, was seen in patient CD8+ but not CD4+ T cells. In the entropy comparisons of patients versus healthy controls, patients were shown as n=3 (open circles), and an effect on thymic development was only suggested as possible. Between patients and controls, productive entropy and V-J pairing of CD4+ T cells looked similar.

Genomic DNA was isolated using the QIAamp DNA Blood Mini Kit and then sent out for immunoSEQ repertoire analysis. CDR3 regions were amplified by multiplex PCR from a standard quantity of genomic DNA template. An Illumina platform was used to sequence the PCR products. In the source study's methods: Sequences were mapped to a reference, using V, D and J gene definitions from IMGT. To get rid of PCR and sequencing errors, closely related sequences were merged using a nearest-neighbor clustering algorithm. V, D and J usage was analyzed in productive unique and total sequences using ImmunoSEQ Analyzer tools and R version 3.6.1. The table comes from immuneACCESS by way of TCRdb, which keeps in-frame sequences with V and J called. Part of the clones is missing from these tables; in studies checked, under half for an unresolved V gene and the rest for unknown reasons. Clone size and V and J calls were adopted from that table, with D and trimming inferred from the DNA. Recorded for this sample are about a thousand clones; 92% of them occurred a single time. Of the sample, approximately 1.6% falls within the top ten clones.

About this clone itself: What antigen it recognizes has not been identified. No qualities accompany the bases; no much larger clone lies one base away.

The receptor's source is a female donor. Sequencing was done on a sample of CD4+ T cells from blood.

The base sequence is TGTGCCAGCAGCTACAATGCTGATACGCAGTATTTT. The resulting protein is CASSYNADTQYF. The chain is made from TRBV16 and TRBJ2-3; a confident D gene designation cannot be given. V sheds 5 bases and J sheds 6 bases, leaving 9 bases between their ends. In the germline V gene, CDR1 corresponds to KGHSY and CDR2 to FQNENV. The CDR3 holds 12 amino acids from the cysteine to the phenylalanine. The only DNA kept is the CDR3, 36 bases in frame from the first base.